This TCR beta chain was recorded in a study of T cells in Graves' hyperthyroidism and ophthalmopathy. Study-wide findings and caveats: In the analysis, a 13 V-J model separated ophthalmopathy from stable hyperthyroidism.

There are many counts of this clonotype. Its specificity is unknown. RNA transcripts gave rise to amplified TCR beta CDR3 regions. Carried out on the TCR CDR3, a first-round RT-PCR used the HTBI primer set. One entry per CDR3 protein results from TCRdb running MiXCR on the multiplex PCR reads. The sample lists around 440,000 distinct CDR3 sequences, about a sixth occurring once. The CDR3 runs 18 residues. V lost 6 bases and J lost 0; bases outside the gene matches: 14. CDR1 MDHEN and CDR2 SYDVKM come from the germline V gene. Absent ophthalmopathy progression within 18 months defined stable Graves' hyperthyroidism. Exclusion followed for patients with uncontrolled infection, other autoimmune disease, pregnancy or lactation. The study based diagnoses on clinical symptoms, serum thyroxine and TRAb, thyroid ultrasound and orbital computed tomography.

The sample taken for sequencing was blood. V gene TRBV28 combines with J gene TRBJ2-3, with TRBD2 matching 8 bases. This TCR came from a woman under 30 with Graves' hyperthyroidism. CDR3: CASSPSLGTSGSTDTQYF. In nucleotides, the CDR3 is TGTGCCAGCAGCCCAAGTCTTGGCACTAGCGGAAGCACAGATACGCAGTATTTT. Full variable domain (outside the CDR3, taken from reference TRBV28 and TRBJ2-3): DVKVTQSSRYLVKRTGEKVFLECVQDMDHENMFWYRQDPGLGLRLIYFSYDVKMKEKGDIPEGYSVSREKKERFSLILESASTNQTSMYLCASSPSLGTSGSTDTQYFGPGTRLTVL.